This entry describes one TCR beta chain. Germline loops: CDR1 SGHRS, CDR2 YFSETQ. Unmatched junction bases numbered 8, after V lost 4 bases and J lost 5 bases. The CDR3 sequence is 15 residues long. The data stem from a study of cytomegalovirus exposure and HLA in healthy donors. Profiled with immunoSEQ multiplex PCR; TCRdb holds only in-frame clones, not every one. The sample holds some 49,000 clones, around nine tenths seen once. The sequenced sample was PBMCs. The sequence was collected from a man aged 18-30 years in good health and CMV-seronegative. This chain connects TRBV5-1 to TRBJ1-1; 10 bases align to TRBD1. CDR3 residues: CASSSYRDRGTEAFF. CDR3 coding DNA: TGCGCCAGCAGCAGCTACCGGGACAGGGGAACTGAAGCTTTCTTT. Supplemented by reference TRBV5-1 and TRBJ1-1, the full variable domain reads KAGVTQTPRYLIKTRGQQVTLSCSPISGHRSVSWYQQTPGQGLQFLFEYFSETQRNKGNFPGRFSGRQFSNSRSEMNVSTLELGDSALYLCASSSYRDRGTEAFFGQGTRLTVV.